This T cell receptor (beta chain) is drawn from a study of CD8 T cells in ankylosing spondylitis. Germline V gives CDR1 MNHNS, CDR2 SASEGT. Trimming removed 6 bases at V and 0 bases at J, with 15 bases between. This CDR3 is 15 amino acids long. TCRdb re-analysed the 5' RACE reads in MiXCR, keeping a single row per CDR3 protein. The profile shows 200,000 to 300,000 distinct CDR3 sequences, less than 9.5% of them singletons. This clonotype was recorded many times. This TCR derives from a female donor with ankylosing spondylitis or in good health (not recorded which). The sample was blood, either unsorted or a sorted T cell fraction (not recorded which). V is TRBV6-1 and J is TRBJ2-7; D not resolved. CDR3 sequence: CASSRLGRSSYEQYF. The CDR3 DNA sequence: TGTGCCAGCAGCCGATTAGGACGTAGCTCCTACGAGCAGTACTTC.